This T cell receptor beta chain derives from a study of monozygotic twins with inflammatory bowel disease. Points from the study as a whole: Relative to healthy twins, IBD patients had fewer clonotypes in common with others, a gap that was especially apparent with disease activity.

Whole blood served as the source of total RNA, and no T cell sorting took place. In regard to this clonotype: Its target is unknown.

CDR1 SGHRS and CDR2 YFSETQ come from the germline V gene. The CDR3 runs to 14 residues. TCRdb reprocessed the 5' RACE reads and reports one entry per CDR3 protein, with no DNA. The table lists more than 350,000 distinct CDR3 sequences. The source material was blood. This TCR was recovered from a human donor with ulcerative colitis or Crohn's disease, or a healthy co-twin of an affected twin (not recorded which). The chain employs TRBV5-1 and TRBJ1-3. CDR3 protein: CASSLGATGNTIYF.